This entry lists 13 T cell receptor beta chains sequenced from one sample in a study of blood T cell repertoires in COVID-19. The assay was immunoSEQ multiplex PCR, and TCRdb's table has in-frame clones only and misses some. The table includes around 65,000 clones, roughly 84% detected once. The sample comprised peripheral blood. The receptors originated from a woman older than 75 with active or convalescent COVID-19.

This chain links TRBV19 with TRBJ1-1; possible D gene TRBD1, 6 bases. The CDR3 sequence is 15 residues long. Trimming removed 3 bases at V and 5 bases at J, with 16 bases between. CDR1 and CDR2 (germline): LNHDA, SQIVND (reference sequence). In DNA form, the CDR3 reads TGTGCCAGTAGTATGTTTTCAGGGGATGGGACTGAAGCTTTCTTT. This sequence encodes CASSMFSGDGTEAFF.

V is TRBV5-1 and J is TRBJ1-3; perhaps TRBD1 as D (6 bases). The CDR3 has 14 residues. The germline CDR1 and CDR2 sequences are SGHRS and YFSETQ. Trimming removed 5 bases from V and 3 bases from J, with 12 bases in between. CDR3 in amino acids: CASSKGDGGNTIYF. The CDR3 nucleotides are TGCGCCAGCAGTAAGGGGGATGGTGGAAACACCATATATTTT.

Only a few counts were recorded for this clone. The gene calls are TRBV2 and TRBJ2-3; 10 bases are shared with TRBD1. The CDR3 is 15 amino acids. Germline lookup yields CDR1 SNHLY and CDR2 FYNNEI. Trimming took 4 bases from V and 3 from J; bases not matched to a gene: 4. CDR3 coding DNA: TGTGCCAGCAGTGGGGACAGGGGTTGGACAGATACGCAGTATTTT. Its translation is CASSGDRGWTDTQYF. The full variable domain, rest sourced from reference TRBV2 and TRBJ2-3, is EPEVTQTPSHQVTQMGQEVILRCVPISNHLYFYWYRQILGQKVEFLVSFYNNEISEKSEIFDDQFSVERPDGSNFTLKIRSTKLEDSAMYFCASSGDRGWTDTQYFGPGTRLTVL.

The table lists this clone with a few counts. This CDR3 reads CASSFEGWRAEAFF. The DNA for the CDR3 is TGTGCCAGCAGCTTCGAGGGGTGGAGGGCTGAAGCTTTCTTT. The genes are TRBV11-3 and TRBJ1-1; TRBD1 might be the D (5 bases). With 3 bases removed from V and 6 bases from J, the gap between germline ends came to 14 bases. CDR3 length: 14 amino acids. Germline V lookup: CDR1 SGHNT, CDR2 YENEEA.

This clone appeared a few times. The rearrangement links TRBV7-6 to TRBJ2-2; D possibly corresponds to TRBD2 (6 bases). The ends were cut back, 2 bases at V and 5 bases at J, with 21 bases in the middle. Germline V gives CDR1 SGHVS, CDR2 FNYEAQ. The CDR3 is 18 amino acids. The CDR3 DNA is TGTGCCAGCAGCTTAAAGTCGACGGGGGTGACGAGGACCGGGGAGCTGTTTTTT. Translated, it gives CASSLKSTGVTRTGELFF.

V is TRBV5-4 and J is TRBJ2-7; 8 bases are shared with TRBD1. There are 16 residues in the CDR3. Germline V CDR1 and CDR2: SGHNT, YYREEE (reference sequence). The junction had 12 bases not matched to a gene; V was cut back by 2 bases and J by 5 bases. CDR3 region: CASSFRGFDRGNEQYF. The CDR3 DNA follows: TGTGCCAGCAGCTTTAGAGGATTCGACAGGGGCAACGAGCAGTACTTC.

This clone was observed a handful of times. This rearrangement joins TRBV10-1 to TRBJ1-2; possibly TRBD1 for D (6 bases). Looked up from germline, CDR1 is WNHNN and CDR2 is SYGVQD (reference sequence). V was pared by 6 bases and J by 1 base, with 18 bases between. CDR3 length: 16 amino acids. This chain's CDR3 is CASRKGVLKDNYGYTF. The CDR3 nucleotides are TGCGCCAGCAGGAAGGGGGTACTGAAAGATAACTATGGCTACACCTTC.

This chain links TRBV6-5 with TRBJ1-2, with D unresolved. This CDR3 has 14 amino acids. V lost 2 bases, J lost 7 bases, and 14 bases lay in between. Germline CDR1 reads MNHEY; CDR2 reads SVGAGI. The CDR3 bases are TGTGCCAGCAGTTACAATCCTTTGACACCTGGCTACACCTTC. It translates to CASSYNPLTPGYTF.

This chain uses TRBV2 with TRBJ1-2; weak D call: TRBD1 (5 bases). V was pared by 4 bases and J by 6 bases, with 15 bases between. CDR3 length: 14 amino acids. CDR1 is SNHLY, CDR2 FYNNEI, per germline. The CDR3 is CASSGLTEVDGYTF. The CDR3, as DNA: TGTGCCAGCAGTGGACTGACAGAAGTAGATGGCTACACCTTC.

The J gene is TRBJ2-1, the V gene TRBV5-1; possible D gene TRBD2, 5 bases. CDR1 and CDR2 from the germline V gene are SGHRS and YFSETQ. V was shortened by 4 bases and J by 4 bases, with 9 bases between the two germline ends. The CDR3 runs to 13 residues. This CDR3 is CASSTGTYNEQFF. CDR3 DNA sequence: TGCGCCAGCAGCACGGGAACTTACAATGAGCAGTTCTTC.

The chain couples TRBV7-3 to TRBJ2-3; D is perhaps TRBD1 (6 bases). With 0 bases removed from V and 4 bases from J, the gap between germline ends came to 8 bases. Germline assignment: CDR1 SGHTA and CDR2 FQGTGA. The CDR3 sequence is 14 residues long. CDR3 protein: CASSLTGGADTQYF. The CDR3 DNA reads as TGTGCCAGCAGCTTAACAGGGGGTGCAGATACGCAGTATTTT.

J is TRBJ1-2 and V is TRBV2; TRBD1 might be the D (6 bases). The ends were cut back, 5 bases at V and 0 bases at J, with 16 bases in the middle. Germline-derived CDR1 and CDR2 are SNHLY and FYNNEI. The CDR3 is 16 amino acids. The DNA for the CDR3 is TGTGCCAGCAGTTCACTCAGGGGCCGAGCTAACTATGGCTACACCTTC. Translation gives CASSSLRGRANYGYTF.

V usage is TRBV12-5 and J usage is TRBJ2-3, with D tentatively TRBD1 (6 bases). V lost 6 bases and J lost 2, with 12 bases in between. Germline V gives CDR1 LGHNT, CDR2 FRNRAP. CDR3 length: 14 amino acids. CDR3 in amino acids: CASGQGQTTDTQYF. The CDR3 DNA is TGTGCTAGTGGCCAAGGACAGACCACAGATACGCAGTATTTT.